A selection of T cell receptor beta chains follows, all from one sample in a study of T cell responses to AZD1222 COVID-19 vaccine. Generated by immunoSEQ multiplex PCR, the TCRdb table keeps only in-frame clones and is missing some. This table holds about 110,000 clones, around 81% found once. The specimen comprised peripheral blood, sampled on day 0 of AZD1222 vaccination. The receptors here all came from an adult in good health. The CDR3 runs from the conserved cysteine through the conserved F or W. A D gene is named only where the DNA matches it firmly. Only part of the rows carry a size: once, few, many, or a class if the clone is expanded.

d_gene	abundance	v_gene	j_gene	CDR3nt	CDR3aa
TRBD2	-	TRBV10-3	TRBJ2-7	TGTGCCATCAGTGGGTGGGGGGGAGCAGGTGAGCAGTACTTC	CAISGWGGAGEQYF
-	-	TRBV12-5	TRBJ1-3	TGTGCTAGTGGTTTGTCCCCGAGCCGGCCTGGAAACACCATATATTTT	CASGLSPSRPGNTIYF
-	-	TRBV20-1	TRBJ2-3	TGCAGTGCTAGTTGGGGATATGGCACAGATACGCAGTATTTT	CSASWGYGTDTQYF
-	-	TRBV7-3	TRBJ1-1	TGTGCCAGCAGCTTAAGGTCGTTGCACAGGGAAAAGAACACTGAAGCTTTCTTT	CASSLRSLHREKNTEAFF
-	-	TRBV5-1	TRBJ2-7	TGCGCCAGCAGCTTTGGCCTAGCCGACGAGCAGTACTTC	CASSFGLADEQYF
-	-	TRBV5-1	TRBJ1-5	TGCGCCAGCAGCTTGGTAGGGGGCAATCAGCCCCAGCATTTT	CASSLVGGNQPQHF
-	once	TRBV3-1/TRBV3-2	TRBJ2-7	TGTGCCAGCAGCCAAGATTGGTGGACGGGCGAGCAGTACTTC	CASSQDWWTGEQYF
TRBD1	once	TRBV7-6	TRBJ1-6	TGTGCCAGCAGCGCTAGGACAGGGGGAAGTAATTCACCCCTCCACTTT	CASSARTGGSNSPLHF
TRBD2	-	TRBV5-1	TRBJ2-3	TGCGCCAGCAGCTTACTAGCGGGGGGCCGCACAGATACGCAGTATTTT	CASSLLAGGRTDTQYF
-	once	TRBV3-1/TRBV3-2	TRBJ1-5	TGTGCCAGCAGCCGGGGCGGGGTGAACAATCAGCCCCAGCATTTT	CASSRGGVNNQPQHF
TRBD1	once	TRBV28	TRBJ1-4	TGTGCCAGCAGTTTGGACAGGGCGGGTGAAAAACTGTTTTTT	CASSLDRAGEKLFF
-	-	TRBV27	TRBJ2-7	TGTGCCAGCAGTTTATCACCAGGGTTTTCCTACGAGCAGTACTTC	CASSLSPGFSYEQYF
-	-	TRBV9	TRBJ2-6	TGTGCCAGCAGCCTCCGGGTTGGGGCCAACGTCCTGACTTTC	CASSLRVGANVLTF
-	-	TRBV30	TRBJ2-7	TGTGCCTGGAGTCGACCGGGACCCCTCTACGAGCAGTACTTC	CAWSRPGPLYEQYF
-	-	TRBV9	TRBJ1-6	TGTGCCAGCGGGTCGAACCATAATTCACCCCTCCACTTT	CASGSNHNSPLHF
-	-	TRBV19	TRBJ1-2	TGTGCCAGTAGGGGGGGTCTTAACGTCTATGGCTACACCTTC	CASRGGLNVYGYTF
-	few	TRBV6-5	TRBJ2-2	TGTGCCAGCAACCGCAATAGGGCCCTCCCCGGGGAGCTGTTTTTT	CASNRNRALPGELFF
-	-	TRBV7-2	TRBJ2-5	TGTGCCAGCAGCTTCCAACCAGGCGGGGAGACCCAGTACTTC	CASSFQPGGETQYF
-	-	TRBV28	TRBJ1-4	TGTGCCAGCAGTTTGATCTGGAGGGGTAATGAAAAACTGTTTTTT	CASSLIWRGNEKLFF
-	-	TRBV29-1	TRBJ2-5	TGCAGCGTTGAAAGCGGGCAAGAGACCCAGTACTTC	CSVESGQETQYF
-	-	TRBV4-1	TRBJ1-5	TGCGCCAGCAGCCCCGGAACCCCCCAGGGGCGGTATAGCAATCAGCCCCAGCATTTT	CASSPGTPQGRYSNQPQHF
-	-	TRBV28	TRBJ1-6	TGTGCCAGCACCGGTGTTGGGGGAGGTTCACCCCTCCACTTT	CASTGVGGGSPLHF
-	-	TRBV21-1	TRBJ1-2	TGTGCCAGCAGCACCCCCTGGACAGGCGACTATGGCTACACCTTC	CASSTPWTGDYGYTF
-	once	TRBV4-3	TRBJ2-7	TGCGCCAGCAGCCAAGAGAGAGTCAACGAGCAGTACTTC	CASSQERVNEQYF
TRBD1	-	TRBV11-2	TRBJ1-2	TGTGCCAGCAGCTCATTCCGGGACAGGGATAACTATGGCTACACCTTC	CASSSFRDRDNYGYTF
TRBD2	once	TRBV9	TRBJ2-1	TGTGCCAGCAGCGTAGCGGGCCAGCGGGAGGGCCCTCTGCTACCGGATGAGCAGTTCTTC	CASSVAGQREGPLLPDEQFF
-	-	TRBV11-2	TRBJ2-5	TGTGCCAGCAGCCGGGGTGGGTACCAAGAGACCCAGTACTTC	CASSRGGYQETQYF
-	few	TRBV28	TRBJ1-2	TGTGCCAGCTCGACGGGACCAAGCGGCTACACCTTC	CASSTGPSGYTF
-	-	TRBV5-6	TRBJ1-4	TGTGCCAGCAGCTTGAGGAGGGGGTTGCAAACTAATGAAAAACTGTTTTTT	CASSLRRGLQTNEKLFF